These 28 T cell receptor beta chains were sequenced from one sample in a study of patients and donors after allogeneic stem cell transplantation. TCRdb analysed the RT-PCR reads with MiXCR anew, one entry per CDR3 protein. The sample consists of under 95,000 distinct CDR3 sequences, around 5% of them appearing once. The source material was blood, either unsorted or a sorted T cell fraction (not recorded which). The origin of the receptors is a human donor who was either an allogeneic HSCT recipient or a stem cell or donor lymphocyte infusion donor (not recorded which). It is not recorded whose cells these are; they may come from a transplant donor.

This clonotype was observed a few times. The chain couples TRBV24-1 to TRBJ2-2; D not resolved. This CDR3 contains 13 residues. Germline CDR1 reads KGHDR; CDR2 reads SFDVKD. The V and J ends lost 2 bases and 5 bases respectively, with 5 bases between them. The CDR3 DNA reads as TGTGCCACCAGTGATTCCCAGACCGGGGAGCTGTTTTTT. Translated, it gives CATSDSQTGELFF.

In the case of this clonotype: Being one base from a much bigger clone, this may be a read error. V usage is TRBV20-1 and J usage is TRBJ2-7, with unresolved D. The germline gives CDR1 DFQATT, CDR2 SNEGSKA (reference sequence). Trimming took off 0 bases at V and 3 bases at J, with 18 bases between the two ends. CDR3 length: 16 residues. CDR3 sequence reads: CSARDRIRWNIYEQYF. CDR3 coding DNA: TGCAGTGCTAGAGATCGTATTCGGTGGAATATCTACGAGCAGTACTTC.

The chain is built from TRBV5-1 and TRBJ2-7; 12 nucleotides agree with TRBD2. Trimming took 0 bases from V and 3 from J; bases not matched to a gene: 4. In germline, CDR1 is SGHRS, CDR2 YFSETQ. The CDR3 contains 16 residues. CDR3 residues: CASSLGSGLAGYEQYF. DNA for the CDR3: TGCGCCAGCAGCTTGGGGTCGGGACTAGCGGGCTACGAGCAGTACTTC.

This CDR3 is CSASRPGRDLTYTF. The CDR3 coding sequence is TGCAGTGCTAGCCGACCAGGGAGAGACTTAACCTACACCTTC. The chain has TRBV20-1 and TRBJ1-2, with a weak D call TRBD1 (5 bases). The CDR3 extends over 14 amino acids. Germline V gene lookup returns CDR1 DFQATT and CDR2 SNEGSKA (reference sequence). With 3 bases removed from V and 10 bases from J, the gap between germline ends came to 21 bases.

This clonotype was detected many times. This CDR3 is CASSDGTGGYGYTF. CDR3 DNA sequence: TGCGCCAGCAGCGACGGGACTGGGGGCTATGGCTACACCTTC. The genes are TRBV5-1 and TRBJ1-2, with a weak D call TRBD1 (5 bases). Trimming took off 4 bases at V and 4 bases at J, with 14 bases between the two ends. The CDR3 has 14 residues. Looked up from germline, CDR1 is SGHRS and CDR2 is YFSETQ.

This clonotype appeared many times. This rearrangement joins TRBV5-1 to TRBJ2-6, with 7 bases aligning to TRBD1. Germline assignment: CDR1 SGHRS and CDR2 YFSETQ. V lost 4 bases to trimming and J lost 9 bases; unmatched junction nucleotides: 13. The CDR3 is 16 residues long. The CDR3 region is CASSPTGTANYNVLTF. CDR3 DNA: TGCGCCAGCAGCCCAACCGGGACAGCAAACTACAACGTCCTGACTTTC.

This clonotype was picked up many times. The V and J genes are TRBV27 and TRBJ1-2, with D possibly being TRBD1 (5 bases). This CDR3 comprises 15 residues. Germline loops: CDR1 MNHEY, CDR2 SMNVEV (reference sequence). The V end was cut by 6 bases, the J end by 4 bases, with 18 bases between. Here the CDR3 DNA reads TGTGCCAGCAGACCACAGGTTTTAGGAGGCTATGGCTACACCTTC. This codes for CASRPQVLGGYGYTF.

By share, this clonotype ranks as medium-sized (0.01 to 0.1%). This chain links TRBV15 with TRBJ2-1, with TRBD1 identical over 10 bases. V trimming: 8 bases; J trimming: 7 bases; junction bases outside the gene matches: 8. Germline CDR1 LNHNV, CDR2 YYDKDF (reference sequence). The CDR3 is 14 amino acids. The CDR3 DNA sequence: TGTGCCACCGCCGGGGGACAGGGGAAAAATGAGCAGTTCTTC. It yields the protein CATAGGQGKNEQFF.

This clonotype has a handful of counts. The chain links TRBV27 to TRBJ2-3; D is ambiguous. In germline, CDR1 is MNHEY, CDR2 SMNVEV (reference sequence). The CDR3 totals 16 residues. V lost 0 bases to trimming and J lost 3 bases, with 13 bases between them. CDR3 sequence reads: CASSLSFPQLTDTQYF. The DNA for the CDR3 is TGTGCCAGCAGTTTATCATTCCCACAGTTAACAGATACGCAGTATTTT.

This clonotype was observed a handful of times. V is TRBV5-1 and J is TRBJ1-4; 12 bases map to TRBD1. This CDR3 has 16 residues. With 2 bases clipped from V and 6 bases from J, the junction kept 5 bases outside the gene matches. CDR1 and CDR2 from the germline V gene are SGHRS and YFSETQ. CDR3 in DNA: TGCGCCAGCAGCTTAGGGACAGGGGGCGCCTATGAAAAACTGTTTTTT. This encodes CASSLGTGGAYEKLFF. The whole variable domain, remainder taken from reference TRBV5-1 and TRBJ1-4, is KAGVTQTPRYLIKTRGQQVTLSCSPISGHRSVSWYQQTPGQGLQFLFEYFSETQRNKGNFPGRFSGRQFSNSRSEMNVSTLELGDSALYLCASSLGTGGAYEKLFFGSGTQLSVL.

This clonotype has a handful of counts. V usage is TRBV10-3 and J usage is TRBJ2-6; D not resolved. V gave up 4 bases and J gave up 0 bases, with 13 bases separating them. Germline-derived CDR1 and CDR2 are ENHRY and SYGVKD. CDR3 length equals 17 residues. CDR3 sequence (DNA): TGTGCCATCAGTGTTGACGCCCCAAGCTCTGGGGCCAACGTCCTGACTTTC. This sequence encodes CAISVDAPSSGANVLTF.

In this sample, this clonotype turned up many times. The chain employs TRBV5-1 and TRBJ2-7; tentatively, D is TRBD1 (5 bases). The germline V and J ends were trimmed by 0 bases and 2 bases, with 12 bases remaining between them. The CDR3 covers 15 residues. Germline CDR1 and CDR2: SGHRS and YFSETQ. For the CDR3, the DNA is TGCGCCAGCAGCTTGGCGTCAGGACACACCTACGAGCAGTACTTC. It is translated as CASSLASGHTYEQYF. The whole variable domain, filled in from reference TRBV5-1 and TRBJ2-7, reads KAGVTQTPRYLIKTRGQQVTLSCSPISGHRSVSWYQQTPGQGLQFLFEYFSETQRNKGNFPGRFSGRQFSNSRSEMNVSTLELGDSALYLCASSLASGHTYEQYFGPGTRLTVT.

This clonotype appeared a few times. A single base separates this from a much larger clone, so it may be a read error. As the CDR3 is not closed by the conserved phenylalanine or tryptophan, this likely results from a read error. The chain has TRBV5-4 and TRBJ2-2; D gene unclear. The CDR3 extends over 13 amino acids. V was pared by 4 bases and J by 3 bases, with 7 bases between. From germline, CDR1 is SGHNT and CDR2 YYREEE (reference sequence). The CDR3 DNA reads TGTGCCAGCAGCACGGTGGACACCGGGGAGCTGTTTCTT. It yields the protein CASSTVDTGELFL.

In its sample, this clonotype was seen many times. V usage is TRBV5-1 and J usage is TRBJ1-6; perhaps TRBD1 as D (5 bases). CDR3 length equals 14 residues. From germline, CDR1 is SGHRS and CDR2 YFSETQ. Trimming pared 0 bases from V and 9 bases from J, leaving 10 bases between. The CDR3 loop reads CASSLDPGGSPLHF. DNA for the CDR3: TGCGCCAGCAGCTTGGACCCCGGGGGTTCACCCCTCCACTTT.

This clonotype was counted a few times. CDR3 coding DNA: TGTGCCAGCAGACGCCGGACAGGAGATAATCTGGAGACCCAGTACTTC. Translated: CASRRRTGDNLETQYF. The rearrangement links TRBV6-2 or TRBV6-3 to TRBJ2-5, with 7 positions matching TRBD1. Unmatched junction bases numbered 15, after V lost 6 bases and J lost 5 bases. Germline lookup yields CDR1 MNHEY and CDR2 SVGEGT. CDR3 length equals 16 residues.

This clonotype was seen a few times. The genes are TRBV2 and TRBJ2-5, with 7 bases aligning to TRBD1. The V gene's germline CDR1 is SNHLY and CDR2 FYNNEI. The junction had 6 bases not matched to a gene; V was cut back by 8 bases and J by 3 bases. The CDR3 spans 13 residues. The CDR3 loop reads CASELTGKETQYF. The CDR3 nucleotides read TGTGCCAGCGAATTGACAGGGAAAGAGACCCAGTACTTC.

This clonotype was seen only a few times. The chain couples TRBV9 to TRBJ2-1; D unclear. Per germline, CDR1 SGDLS and CDR2 YYNGEE. The length of the CDR3 is 11 residues. Trimming removed 3 bases from V and 5 bases from J, with 3 bases in between. CDR3 sequence (DNA): TGTGCCAGCAGCGGCCACAATGAGCAGTTCTTC. Residues: CASSGHNEQFF.

This clonotype was observed many times. The chain couples TRBV5-1 to TRBJ2-3; 8 bases line up with TRBD2. Losses at the gene ends were 0 bases for V and 2 bases for J; bases not matched to a gene: 2. Looked up from germline, CDR1 is SGHRS and CDR2 is YFSETQ. This CDR3 is built from 15 residues. As DNA, the CDR3 is TGCGCCAGCAGCTTGGAGCGGGGGCCCACAGATACGCAGTATTTT. Translating gives CASSLERGPTDTQYF.

This clonotype has a count of ten or more. This rearrangement joins TRBV24-1 to TRBJ2-7; 8 bases are a match to TRBD1. This CDR3 spans 15 amino acids. Germline V gene sequence: CDR1 KGHDR, CDR2 SFDVKD. V trimming: 4 bases; J trimming: 5 bases; junction bases outside the gene matches: 9. CDR3 in amino acids: CATSEHDRGNHEQYF. CDR3 bases: TGTGCCACCAGTGAACACGACAGGGGAAACCACGAGCAGTACTTC.

This clonotype was detected ten times or more. This sequence joins TRBV20-1 and TRBJ2-3; tentatively, D is TRBD1 or TRBD2 (5 bases each). Germline V lookup: CDR1 DFQATT, CDR2 SNEGSKA (reference sequence). There are 16 residues in the CDR3. The V end was cut by 8 bases, the J end by 0 bases, with 21 bases between. This chain's CDR3 is CSSQGWSGASTDTQYF. CDR3 DNA: TGCAGTTCCCAGGGATGGAGCGGTGCTAGCACAGATACGCAGTATTTT.

At least ten counts were recorded for this clonotype. This chain connects TRBV18 to TRBJ1-4; D gene ambiguous. The V gene's germline CDR1 is KGHSH and CDR2 LQKENI. There are 14 residues in the CDR3. The germline V and J ends were trimmed by 4 bases and 0 bases, with 6 bases remaining between them. The CDR3 here is CASSQGATNEKLFF. The CDR3 DNA is TGTGCCAGCTCACAGGGAGCAACTAATGAAAAACTGTTTTTT.

Comments on this clonotype: A much larger clone lies a single base off, so this may be a read error. V is TRBV20-1 and J is TRBJ2-7, with D perhaps matching TRBD2 (6 bases). This CDR3 comprises 11 residues. The germline gives CDR1 DFQATT, CDR2 SNEGSKA (reference sequence). The DNA for the CDR3 is TGCTGTGGACTAAGCTCCTACGAGCAGTACTTC. Encoded protein: CCGLSSYEQYF.

This clonotype was counted ten times or more. The rearrangement joins TRBV3-1 to TRBJ2-7; the match to TRBD1 covers 8 bases. Unmatched junction bases numbered 10, after V lost 6 bases and J lost 6 bases. Germline CDR1 is LGHDT and CDR2 is YNNKEL (reference sequence). This CDR3 contains 14 residues. The CDR3 sequence is CASSSGTGVSEQYF. CDR3 DNA sequence: TGTGCCAGCAGTTCCGGGACAGGTGTCTCCGAGCAGTACTTC.

Within the sample, this clonotype is medium-sized. The chain employs TRBV27 and TRBJ1-1; TRBD1 agrees at 7 bases. The CDR3 is 14 residues long. The ends lost 7 bases at V and 1 base at J; junction bases unmatched: 6. Germline CDR1 is MNHEY and CDR2 is SMNVEV (reference sequence). CDR3 sequence reads: CASNRQGPNTEAFF. CDR3 bases: TGTGCCAGCAACCGACAGGGCCCGAACACTGAAGCTTTCTTT.

This clonotype was seen at least ten times. The V call is TRBV4-1, the J call TRBJ1-1; D uncertain. CDR1 MGHRA and CDR2 YSYEKL come from the germline V gene. Trimming took off 2 bases at V and 1 base at J, with 5 bases between the two ends. This CDR3 spans 13 amino acids. Here the CDR3 DNA reads TGCGCCAGCAGCCAATTCCAGAACACTGAAGCTTTCTTT. This sequence encodes CASSQFQNTEAFF.

The table lists this clonotype with many counts. The CDR3 loop is CASSLSRGRGNTIYF. In DNA form, the CDR3 reads TGTGCCAGCAGTTTAAGCAGGGGGCGAGGAAACACCATATATTTT. The chain carries TRBV28 and TRBJ1-3, with 8 bases lining up with TRBD1. Germline V gives CDR1 MDHEN, CDR2 SYDVKM. CDR3 size: 15 residues. J was trimmed by 4 bases and V by 2 bases; bases with no gene match: 4. Combining the CDR3 with reference TRBV28 and TRBJ1-3 gives the whole variable domain DVKVTQSSRYLVKRTGEKVFLECVQDMDHENMFWYRQDPGLGLRLIYFSYDVKMKEKGDIPEGYSVSREKKERFSLILESASTNQTSMYLCASSLSRGRGNTIYFGEGSWLTVV.

This clonotype was seen at least ten times. The rearrangement links TRBV5-6 to TRBJ1-1; D is possibly TRBD1 (6 bases). CDR1 is SGHDT, CDR2 YYEEEE, per germline. Trimming took off 0 bases at V and 5 bases at J, with 14 bases between the two ends. The CDR3 totals 15 residues. In DNA form, the CDR3 reads TGTGCCAGCAGCTTGGATGGGGGCGGGCGGACTGAAGCTTTCTTT. Residues: CASSLDGGGRTEAFF. The whole variable domain, filled in from reference TRBV5-6 and TRBJ1-1, reads DAGVTQSPTHLIKTRGQQVTLRCSPKSGHDTVSWYQQALGQGPQFIFQYYEEEERQRGNFPDRFSGHQFPNYSSELNVNALLLGDSALYLCASSLDGGGRTEAFFGQGTRLTVV.

This clonotype appeared many times. V is TRBV20-1 and J is TRBJ2-2; 12 bases are a match to TRBD2. The CDR3 consists of 16 residues. Unmatched junction bases numbered 6, after V lost 1 base and J lost 6 bases. CDR1 DFQATT and CDR2 SNEGSKA come from the germline V gene (reference sequence). The CDR3 sequence: CSARVVTSGSAGELFF. The CDR3 DNA reads as TGCAGTGCTAGAGTGGTGACTAGCGGGAGTGCCGGGGAGCTGTTTTTT.